This T cell receptor (beta chain) was obtained from a study of identical twins. Germline V lookup: CDR1 SNHLY, CDR2 FYNNEI. The CDR3 length is 19 residues. Trimming removed 5 bases from V and 0 bases from J; junction bases left unmatched: 11. Template switching supplied a universal primer site; unique molecular identifiers were carried on the cDNA. TCRdb processed the 5' RACE reads anew with MiXCR; each CDR3 protein has one entry. This repertoire shows some 590,000 distinct CDR3 sequences, roughly 9.9% found once; its top ten account for roughly 3.2%. In addition, the sample was reused for a study of yellow fever vaccine responses in identical twins.

This receptor was taken from a woman between 18 and 29 years old in good health. The gene calls are TRBV2 and TRBJ2-1, with 12 bases identical to TRBD2. The sequencing sample was made of PBMCs. CDR3 residues: CASSKGLAGHSSSYNEQFF. The CDR3 DNA reads as TGTGCCAGCAGTAAGGGACTAGCGGGTCACTCGAGCTCCTACAATGAGCAGTTCTTC.